This entry describes one T cell receptor beta chain. The antigen remains unidentified. The data stem from a study of T cell responses to AZD1222 COVID-19 vaccine. General study points: Once two AZD1222 doses were given, Spike-specific TCR breadth and depth went up. Mostly white British, mostly female donors; authors suggested clonal diversity may be underestimated. Spike as a whole was targeted by vaccine-associated CD4 TCRs, dominant at 160-218 and 743-854.

The V end lost 4 bases, the J end lost 4 bases, and 13 bases lay between the germline ends. From germline, CDR1 is SGDLS and CDR2 YYNGEE. The CDR3 spans 14 residues. The data were produced by immunoSEQ multiplex PCR, yet TCRdb's version contains in-frame clones alone and is incomplete. The sample lists about 140,000 clones; 90% to 95% were seen once. The chain couples TRBV9 to TRBJ2-3; D not resolved. The clonotype comes from an adult who received the AZD1222 COVID-19 vaccine. The source material was peripheral blood, sampled 28 days after the second AZD1222 dose. CDR3 sequence: CASSPGRMADTQYF. In DNA, the CDR3 is TGTGCCAGCAGCCCGGGTCGGATGGCAGATACGCAGTATTTT.